This T cell receptor (beta chain) appears in the sequencing data of a study of vaccination and CD4 T cells after COVID-19. Study details: Post-vaccine sampling followed dose two by a median roughly 76 days (range 14 to 241). Control cultures received a CEFX pool, an HIV-1 Nef pool, or no peptide.

The treatment denotes: roughly 10-day PBMC culture with coronavirus spike peptide pools or control peptides (ViraFEST assay). March to December 2020 was the span of positive PCR dates, which predated US Alpha, Beta and Delta variants. Study-wide results and caveats: Researchers report that 304 of 307 vaccine-specific clones in convalescent patients proved spike mono-reactive.

Concerning this clonotype itself: Its matching antigen is unknown.

V gave up 1 base and J gave up 2 bases, with 9 bases separating them. Germline-derived CDR1 and CDR2 are SGHNT and YYREEE (reference sequence). The CDR3 extends over 14 amino acids. The assay that was used to sequence DNA from cultured CD4+ T cells was the Oncomine TCR Beta short-read assay. Via MiXCR, TCRdb re-called the PCR reads, giving one row per CDR3 protein. The sample holds over 10,000 distinct CDR3 sequences, about four fifths seen once. Sequenced material: CD4+ T cells from blood, cultured in vitro. The chain links TRBV5-4 to TRBJ2-5; tentative D call: TRBD1 (5 bases). The TCR sequence derives from a human donor who had recovered from COVID-19. Here the CDR3 reads CASSLSTDQETQYF. The CDR3 DNA reads as TGTGCCAGCAGCTTGTCGACAGATCAAGAGACCCAGTACTTC.